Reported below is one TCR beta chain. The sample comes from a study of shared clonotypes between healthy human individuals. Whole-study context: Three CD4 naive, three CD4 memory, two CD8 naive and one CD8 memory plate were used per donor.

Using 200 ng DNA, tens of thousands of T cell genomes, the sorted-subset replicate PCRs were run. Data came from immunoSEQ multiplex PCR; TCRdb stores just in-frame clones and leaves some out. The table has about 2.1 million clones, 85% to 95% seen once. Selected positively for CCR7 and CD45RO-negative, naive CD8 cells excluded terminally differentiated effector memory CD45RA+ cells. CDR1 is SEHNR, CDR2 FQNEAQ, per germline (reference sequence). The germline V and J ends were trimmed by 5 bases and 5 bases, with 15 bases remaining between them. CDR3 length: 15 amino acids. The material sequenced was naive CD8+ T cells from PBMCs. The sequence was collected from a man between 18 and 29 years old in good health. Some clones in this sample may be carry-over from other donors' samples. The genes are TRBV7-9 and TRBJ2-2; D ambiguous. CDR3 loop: CASSPPGTFTGELFF. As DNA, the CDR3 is TGTGCCAGCAGCCCCCCCGGCACCTTTACCGGGGAGCTGTTTTTT.